This T cell receptor (beta chain) comes out of a study of PD-1 blockade in classical Hodgkin lymphoma (dated by TCRdb to 2020 to 2022). Study-wide context: Nivolumab dosing was 3 mg/kg intravenously every 2 weeks, continuing until either disease progression or unacceptable toxicity. To define a peripheral blood immune signature of response to PD-1 blockade in classical Hodgkin lymphoma, the study combined TCR beta sequencing with CyTOF. Results and caveats for the whole study, not just this receptor: The study covered only a single clinical trial cohort, and the causes of the repertoire differences, possibly disease activity or prior therapy, were still not defined. Patients starting nivolumab less than 1 year after ASCT had lower diversity and were excluded from later analyses to avoid confounding by immune reconstitution. A significant rise by C4D1 was seen in CD4+ but not CD8+ TCR diversity (p=0.0027 vs p=0.16), with the rise being most apparent in complete responders (p=0.02). Newly diagnosed patients were reported to have lower baseline TCR diversity than healthy donors, and relapsed/refractory patients were reported to have lower baseline TCR diversity still. Among trial patients, those achieving complete response had baseline diversity similar to that of newly diagnosed patients, while diversity was significantly lower in partial responders and progressors.

The sample's time point, from its label and the paper: cycle 1 day 1 (C1D1), immediately before nivolumab initiation. All trial patients had relapsed after autologous stem cell transplantation, with cohorts A, B and C differing in prior brentuximab vedotin exposure. The trial cohort comprised 56 patients with relapsed/refractory classical Hodgkin lymphoma whose best overall responses were complete response, partial response or progressive disease. Trial patients were treated with single-agent nivolumab in the multi-cohort phase II CheckMate 205 trial. An independent review committee assessed best overall response by applying the 2007 International Working Group response criteria. Trial PBMCs were collected just before the start of nivolumab (C1D1) and during therapy at cycle 2 day 1 and cycle 4 day 1. Peripheral blood was collected in 8 mL Vacutainer Cell Preparation Tubes, from which PBMCs were isolated by centrifugation and then cryopreserved.

CDR1 and CDR2 were assigned from the germline V gene (reference sequence) as LNHDA and SQIVND. After removal of 4 bases from V and 3 bases from J, the junction retains 6 bases not matched to a gene. The CDR3, from cysteine to phenylalanine, totals 15 residues. Of all the DNA, just the CDR3 is kept, 45 bases in frame from base 1. Genomic DNA was extracted with the Qiagen DNeasy kit from unsorted PBMCs and from negatively selected CD4+ and CD8+ fractions. Using primers that anneal to V and J segments, immunoSEQ multiplex PCR amplified the TCR beta CDR3 regions. A synthetic immune receptor repertoire was used to minimize amplification bias, and any residual bias was removed computationally once sequencing was done. Concerning the study's data processing: Custom Python scripts were used to quantify repertoire diversity as the Shannon entropy index. Unsorted, CD4+ and CD8+ repertoires were analyzed separately, except for combined analyses in which CD4+ and CD8+ sequences were merged in silico. A clone was considered expanded if an increase in frequency of at least 2-fold after treatment relative to C1D1 was found, and a pseudocount of 0.5 was applied to clones undetected at baseline. Clones with 0 or 1 copy at C1D1 were classified as singleton clones, and clones with 2 or more copies were classified as non-singleton clones. Clones expanded in unsorted samples were annotated as CD4+, CD8+ or unknown by matching protein sequences in sorted samples from the same patient. Wilcoxon tests on paired samples were used to test diversity changes from C1D1 to C4D1. Entries here come from immuneACCESS through TCRdb and include only in-frame sequences with V and J called. Some clones fail to appear in such tables; in the studies checked, an unresolved V gene covers under half of the shortfall, and the cause of the remainder is unknown. Clonal size and the V and J genes are those of that table, whereas D and trimming came from the DNA. The sample has some 32,000 clones on record, 82% of them singletons. The ten largest clones take up 32% of the sample.

Notes on this clone: The antigen it binds to is not known. No much larger clone is present one base from it, and per-base qualities are unavailable.

The clonotype comes from a human donor with classical Hodgkin lymphoma. The sequencing here drew on peripheral blood mononuclear cells (PBMCs), taken at baseline. The receptor chain draws on TRBV19 and TRBJ2-7; the central 10 bases match TRBD1. The nucleotide sequence is TGTGCCAGTAGTACCCGACAGGGGGCAAACTACGAGCAGTACTTC. Its coded protein is CASSTRQGANYEQYF.